This T cell receptor beta chain was sequenced during a study of siplizumab effects on memory and regulatory T cells. Measured with immunoSEQ multiplex PCR; TCRdb has only the in-frame clones, and not every one. The profile shows approximately 50,000 clones, about 93% of them singletons. Findings and limits, study-wide: Of the alloreactive clones, only a minor fraction mapped to unstimulated subsets. The Treg-derived share of mappable alloreactive CD4+ clones averaged about 74% with siplizumab and approximately 27% in controls. Apparently more diverse than memory cells, naive T cells also seemed major alloresponse contributors. Naive or memory phenotype was unassignable for roughly 75-95% of proliferating CD4+ or CD8+ clones.

Turning to this clone: What it binds is unknown.

The clonotype was recovered from a human donor in good health. Sequenced material: CD8+ T cells sorted from blood.

The CDR3 protein is CASSIGTGDGYTF. For the CDR3, the DNA is TGTGCCAGTAGTATAGGGACAGGAGACGGCTACACCTTC. V usage is TRBV19 and J usage is TRBJ1-2; 7 bases are a match to TRBD1. Germline loops: CDR1 LNHDA, CDR2 SQIVND (reference sequence). The V and J ends lost 1 base and 8 bases, in that order; junction bases with no gene match: 4. The CDR3 consists of 13 residues.